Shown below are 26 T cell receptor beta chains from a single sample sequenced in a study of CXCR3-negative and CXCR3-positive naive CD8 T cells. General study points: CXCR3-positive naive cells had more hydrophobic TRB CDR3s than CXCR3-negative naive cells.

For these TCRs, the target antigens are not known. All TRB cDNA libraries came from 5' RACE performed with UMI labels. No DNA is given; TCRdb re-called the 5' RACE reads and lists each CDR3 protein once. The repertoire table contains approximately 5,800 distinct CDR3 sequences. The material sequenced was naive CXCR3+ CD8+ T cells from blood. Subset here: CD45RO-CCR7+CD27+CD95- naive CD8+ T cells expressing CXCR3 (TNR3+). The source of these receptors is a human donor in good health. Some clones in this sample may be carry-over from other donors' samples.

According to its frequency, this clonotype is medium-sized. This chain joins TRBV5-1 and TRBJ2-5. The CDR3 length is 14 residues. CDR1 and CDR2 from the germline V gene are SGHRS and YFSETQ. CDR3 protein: CASGTTPQKGTQYF.

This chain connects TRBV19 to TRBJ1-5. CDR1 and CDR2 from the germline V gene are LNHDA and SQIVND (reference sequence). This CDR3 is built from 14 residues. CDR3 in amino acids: CASSIVMANQPQHF.

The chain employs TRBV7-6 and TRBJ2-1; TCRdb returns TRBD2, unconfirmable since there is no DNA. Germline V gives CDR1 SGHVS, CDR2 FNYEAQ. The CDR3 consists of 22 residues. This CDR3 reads CASSLRPTTLEASGRGRDEQFF.

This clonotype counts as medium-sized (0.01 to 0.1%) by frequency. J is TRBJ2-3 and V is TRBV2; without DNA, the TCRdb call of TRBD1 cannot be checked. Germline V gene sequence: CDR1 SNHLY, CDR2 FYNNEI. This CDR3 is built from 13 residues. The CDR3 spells CATLVRSTDTQYF. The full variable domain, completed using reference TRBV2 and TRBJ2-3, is EPEVTQTPSHQVTQMGQEVILRCVPISNHLYFYWYRQILGQKVEFLVSFYNNEISEKSEIFDDQFSVERPDGSNFTLKIRSTKLEDSAMYFCATLVRSTDTQYFGPGTRLTVL.

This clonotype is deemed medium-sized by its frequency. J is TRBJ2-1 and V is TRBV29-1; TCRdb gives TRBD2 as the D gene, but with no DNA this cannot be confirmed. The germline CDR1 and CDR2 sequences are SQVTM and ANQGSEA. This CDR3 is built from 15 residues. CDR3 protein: CSVVLAGGGYNEQFF.

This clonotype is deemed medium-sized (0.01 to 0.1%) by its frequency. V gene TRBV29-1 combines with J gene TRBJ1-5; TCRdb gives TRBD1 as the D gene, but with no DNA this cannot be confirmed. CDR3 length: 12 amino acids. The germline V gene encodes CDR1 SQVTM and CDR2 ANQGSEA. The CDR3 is CSVRQGGQPQHF.

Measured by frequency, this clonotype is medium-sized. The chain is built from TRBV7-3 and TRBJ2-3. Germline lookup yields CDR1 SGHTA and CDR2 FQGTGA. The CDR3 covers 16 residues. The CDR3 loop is CASSLTPVGYTDTQYF. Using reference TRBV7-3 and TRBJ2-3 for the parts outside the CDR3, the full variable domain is GAGVSQTPSNKVTEKGKYVELRCDPISGHTALYWYRQSLGQGPEFLIYFQGTGAADDSGLPNDRFFAVRPEGSVSTLKIQRTERGDSAVYLCASSLTPVGYTDTQYFGPGTRLTVL.

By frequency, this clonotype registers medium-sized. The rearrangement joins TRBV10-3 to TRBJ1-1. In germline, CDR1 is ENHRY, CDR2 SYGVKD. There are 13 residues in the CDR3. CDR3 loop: CAISESSGHEAFF.

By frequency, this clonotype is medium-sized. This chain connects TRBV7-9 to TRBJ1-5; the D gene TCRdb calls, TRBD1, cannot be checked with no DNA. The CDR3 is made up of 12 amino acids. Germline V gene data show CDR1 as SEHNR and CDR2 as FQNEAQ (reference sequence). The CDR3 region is CASSDSVKPQHF.

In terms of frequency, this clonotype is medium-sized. CDR3 loop: CSVEDQTSGADTGELFF. This rearrangement joins TRBV29-1 to TRBJ2-2; the TRBD1 assignment by TCRdb is unverifiable without DNA. Germline V lookup: CDR1 SQVTM, CDR2 ANQGSEA. The length of the CDR3 is 17 residues.

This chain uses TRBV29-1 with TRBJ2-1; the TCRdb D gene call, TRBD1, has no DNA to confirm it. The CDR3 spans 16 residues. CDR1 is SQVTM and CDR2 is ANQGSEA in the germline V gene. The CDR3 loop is CSVEDGQGRTYNEQFF.

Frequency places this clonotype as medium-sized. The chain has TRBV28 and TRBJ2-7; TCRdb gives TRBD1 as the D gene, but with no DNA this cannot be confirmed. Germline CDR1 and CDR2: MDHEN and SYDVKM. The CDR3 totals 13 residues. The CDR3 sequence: CASSLSGGYEQYF.

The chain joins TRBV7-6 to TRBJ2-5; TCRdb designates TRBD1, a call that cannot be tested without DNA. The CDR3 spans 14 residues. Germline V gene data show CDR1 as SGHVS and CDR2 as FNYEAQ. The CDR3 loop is CASSTLDSQETQYF.

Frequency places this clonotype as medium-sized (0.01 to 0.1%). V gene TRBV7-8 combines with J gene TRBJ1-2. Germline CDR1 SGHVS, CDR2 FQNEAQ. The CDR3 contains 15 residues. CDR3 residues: CASSLVLADSYGYTF.

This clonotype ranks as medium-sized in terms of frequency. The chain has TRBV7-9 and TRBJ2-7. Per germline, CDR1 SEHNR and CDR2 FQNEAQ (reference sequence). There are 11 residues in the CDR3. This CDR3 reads CASSPSYEQYF.

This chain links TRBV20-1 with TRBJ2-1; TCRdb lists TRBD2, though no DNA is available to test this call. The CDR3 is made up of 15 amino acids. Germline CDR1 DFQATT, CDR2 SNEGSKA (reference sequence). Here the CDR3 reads CSASGLANSYNEQFF.

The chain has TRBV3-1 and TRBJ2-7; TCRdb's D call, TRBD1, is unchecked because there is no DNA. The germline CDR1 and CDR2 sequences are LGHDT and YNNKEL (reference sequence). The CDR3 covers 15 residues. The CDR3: CASSTRTGRAYEQYF.

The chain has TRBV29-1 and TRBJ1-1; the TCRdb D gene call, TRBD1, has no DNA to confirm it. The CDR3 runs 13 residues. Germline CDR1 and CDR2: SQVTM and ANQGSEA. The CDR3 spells CSVPPWGQTEAFF. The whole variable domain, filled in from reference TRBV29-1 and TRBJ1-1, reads SAVISQKPSRDICQRGTSLTIQCQVDSQVTMMFWYRQQPGQSLTLIATANQGSEATYESGFVIDKFPISRPNLTFSTLTVSNMSPEDSSIYLCSVPPWGQTEAFFGQGTRLTVV.

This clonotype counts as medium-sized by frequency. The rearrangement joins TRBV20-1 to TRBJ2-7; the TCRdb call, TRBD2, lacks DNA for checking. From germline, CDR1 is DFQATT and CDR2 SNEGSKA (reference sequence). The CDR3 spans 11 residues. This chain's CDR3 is CGGRHSYEQYF.

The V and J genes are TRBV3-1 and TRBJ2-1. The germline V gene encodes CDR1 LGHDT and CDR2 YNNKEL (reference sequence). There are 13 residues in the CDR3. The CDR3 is CASSQDFLAEQFF.

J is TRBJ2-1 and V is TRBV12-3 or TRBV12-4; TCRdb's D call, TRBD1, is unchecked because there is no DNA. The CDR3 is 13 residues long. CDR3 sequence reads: CASSFPGAGEQFF.

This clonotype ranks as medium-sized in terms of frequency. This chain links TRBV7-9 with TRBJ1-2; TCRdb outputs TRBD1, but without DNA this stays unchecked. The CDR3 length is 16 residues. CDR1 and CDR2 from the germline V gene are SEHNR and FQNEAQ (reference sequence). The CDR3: CASSLGLGQPFYGYTF.

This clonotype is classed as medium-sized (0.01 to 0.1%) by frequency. CDR3: CASSYASGSPYNEQFF. The chain has TRBV6-5 and TRBJ2-1. Germline CDR1 and CDR2: MNHEY and SVGAGI. The CDR3 consists of 16 residues.

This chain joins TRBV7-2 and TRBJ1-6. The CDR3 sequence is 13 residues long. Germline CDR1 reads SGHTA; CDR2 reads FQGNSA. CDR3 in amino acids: CASSPGSDSPLHF.

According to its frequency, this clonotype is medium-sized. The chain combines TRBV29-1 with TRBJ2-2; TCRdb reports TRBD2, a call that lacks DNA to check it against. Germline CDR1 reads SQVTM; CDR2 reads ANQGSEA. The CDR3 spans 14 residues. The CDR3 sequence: CSVVPSGVPGELFF.

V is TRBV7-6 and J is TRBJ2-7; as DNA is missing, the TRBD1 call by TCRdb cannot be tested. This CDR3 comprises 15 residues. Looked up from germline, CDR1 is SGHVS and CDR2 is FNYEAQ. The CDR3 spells CASSLVVTGVHEQYF.